These 21 T cell receptor beta chains originate from one sample sequenced in a study of blood T cell repertoires in COVID-19. Only in-frame clones appear in the TCRdb table, and some are missing; sequencing was by immunoSEQ multiplex PCR. There are about 200,000 clones in the sample; about 85% occur only once, and 15% to 20% lies in the top ten. The sequenced material came from peripheral blood. The source is a person between 65 and 79 years old with COVID-19, enrolled during active disease.

The V call is TRBV5-1, the J call TRBJ2-3; 11 bases are a match to TRBD2. J gave up 5 bases and V 0 bases, and 20 bases lay outside the gene matches. Per the germline V gene, CDR1 is SGHRS and CDR2 is YFSETQ. The CDR3 contains 21 residues. The CDR3 is CASSLAPGVAQTSGRRDTQYF. The CDR3 DNA sequence: TGCGCCAGCAGCTTGGCCCCCGGGGTTGCACAAACTAGCGGGAGACGAGATACGCAGTATTTT.

This rearrangement joins TRBV11-2 to TRBJ2-3; 9 bases map to TRBD2. Germline V gene data show CDR1 as SGHAT and CDR2 as FQNNGV. The ends lost 5 bases at V and 3 bases at J; junction bases unmatched: 9. The CDR3 spans 16 residues. CDR3 region: CASSLLAGPRTDTQYF. Written as DNA, the CDR3 is TGTGCCAGCAGCCTTCTAGCGGGGCCGAGGACAGATACGCAGTATTTT.

V and J are TRBV27 and TRBJ1-3; D might be TRBD1 (5 bases). V lost 5 bases to trimming and J lost 3 bases, with 20 bases between them. The CDR3 extends over 17 amino acids. Germline assignment: CDR1 MNHEY and CDR2 SMNVEV (reference sequence). Here the CDR3 reads CASSLYPPGRVGNTIYF. CDR3 coding DNA: TGTGCCAGCAGTCTGTACCCCCCGGGCAGGGTTGGAAACACCATATATTTT.

This clone was observed at least ten times. The chain joins TRBV7-7 to TRBJ2-5; 13 nucleotides line up with TRBD2. The CDR3 contains 16 residues. From germline, CDR1 is SSHAT and CDR2 FNYEAQ (reference sequence). The V gene end was trimmed by 1 base and the J gene end by 5 bases; junction bases not matched to a gene: 4. CDR3 sequence reads: CASSLGLAGGMETQYF. The CDR3 DNA is TGTGCCAGCAGCTTAGGACTAGCGGGGGGCATGGAGACCCAGTACTTC.

The chain is built from TRBV28 and TRBJ2-1; a possible D gene is TRBD2 (6 bases). The V end lost 1 base, the J end lost 3 bases, and 13 bases lay between the germline ends. CDR1 and CDR2 from the germline V gene are MDHEN and SYDVKM. The CDR3 has 16 amino acids. CDR3 residues: CASSLSRRGLYNEQFF. For the CDR3, the DNA is TGTGCCAGCAGTTTATCGAGGAGGGGCCTCTACAATGAGCAGTTCTTC.

This chain joins TRBV5-1 and TRBJ2-2; D ambiguous. The CDR3 covers 16 residues. The V gene's germline CDR1 is SGHRS and CDR2 YFSETQ. The germline V and J ends were trimmed by 1 base and 1 base, with 11 bases remaining between them. Here the CDR3 reads CASSLWAAKNTGELFF. CDR3 coding DNA: TGCGCCAGCAGCTTGTGGGCCGCTAAGAACACCGGGGAGCTGTTTTTT.

The rearrangement links TRBV6-2 or TRBV6-3 to TRBJ2-7; 12 positions match TRBD2. The length of the CDR3 is 15 residues. Germline CDR1 and CDR2: MNHEY and SVGEGT. J was trimmed by 6 bases and V by 4 bases; bases with no gene match: 7. The CDR3 spells CASSSPGLAGSEQYF. The CDR3, as DNA: TGTGCCAGCAGTTCTCCGGGACTAGCGGGTAGCGAGCAGTACTTC.

The V and J genes are TRBV5-5 and TRBJ1-2; TRBD1 matches 9 bases. V shed 3 bases and J 3 bases; nucleotides not matched to a gene: 6. This CDR3 has 15 amino acids. CDR1 is SGHKS, CDR2 YYEKEE, per germline (reference sequence). CDR3 residues: CASSYRDRADYGYTF. In DNA, the CDR3 is TGTGCCAGCAGCTACCGGGACAGGGCGGACTATGGCTACACCTTC.

V is TRBV7-9 and J is TRBJ1-2; D is perhaps TRBD1 (5 bases). The germline gives CDR1 SEHNR, CDR2 FQNEAQ (reference sequence). This CDR3 comprises 12 residues. V was clipped by 5 bases and J by 5 bases, with 9 bases between them. CDR3 nucleotides: TGTGCCAGCAGCCTAGACAGTTATGGCTACACCTTC. As protein: CASSLDSYGYTF.

This clone was seen only once. The genes are TRBV7-9 and TRBJ1-1; 8 nucleotides align to TRBD1. Germline CDR1 reads SEHNR; CDR2 reads FQNEAQ (reference sequence). The CDR3 sequence is 16 residues long. V shed 3 bases and J 4 bases; nucleotides not matched to a gene: 10. The CDR3 sequence is CASSFSPGGGGTEAFF. For the CDR3, the DNA is TGTGCCAGCAGCTTTTCCCCAGGGGGCGGAGGCACTGAAGCTTTCTTT.

The V gene is TRBV7-9, the J gene TRBJ1-1, with unresolved D. Trimming left V 1 base short and J 2 bases short, with 14 bases between. Germline CDR1 SEHNR, CDR2 FQNEAQ (reference sequence). The CDR3 is 16 amino acids. Here the CDR3 DNA reads TGTGCCAGCAGCTTAGTTACTCCCAATCCTAACACTGAAGCTTTCTTT. Encoded protein: CASSLVTPNPNTEAFF.

J is TRBJ2-5 and V is TRBV7-2, with D maybe TRBD1 (7 bases). CDR1 is SGHTA and CDR2 is FQGNSA in the germline V gene. The CDR3 contains 16 residues. The ends were cut back, 2 bases at V and 0 bases at J, with 13 bases in the middle. CDR3 sequence reads: CASSLWGDSNQETQYF. The CDR3 DNA reads as TGTGCCAGCAGCTTATGGGGGGACAGCAACCAAGAGACCCAGTACTTC.

The chain has TRBV9 and TRBJ2-5; 11 bases map to TRBD1. Germline CDR1 reads SGDLS; CDR2 reads YYNGEE. J gave up 5 bases and V 5 bases, and 5 bases lay outside the gene matches. The CDR3 loop spans 14 amino acids. CDR3 residues: CASSPGQGDETQYF. DNA for the CDR3: TGTGCCAGCAGTCCGGGACAGGGGGACGAGACCCAGTACTTC. The variable domain in full, completed from reference TRBV9 and TRBJ2-5, reads DSGVTQTPKHLITATGQRVTLRCSPRSGDLSVYWYQQSLDQGLQFLIQYYNGEERAKGNILERFSAQQFPDLHSELNLSSLELGDSALYFCASSPGQGDETQYFGPGTRLLVL.

The chain links TRBV3-1 (or the pseudogene TRBV3-2) to TRBJ1-6; D is perhaps TRBD1 (5 bases). CDR1 and CDR2 (germline): LGHDT, YNNKEL (reference sequence). The CDR3 contains 15 residues. Between the trimmed V and J ends, which lost 8 bases and 6 bases, there was a span of 17 bases. The CDR3 bases are TGTGCCAGCGCTCCCCCGGGACTTTTTAATTCACCCCTCCACTTT. As protein: CASAPPGLFNSPLHF.

The chain combines TRBV5-6 with TRBJ2-1; D may be TRBD2 (5 bases). Deletions cut 2 bases from V and 6 bases from J, with 9 bases between. CDR1 is SGHDT and CDR2 is YYEEEE in the germline V gene. The CDR3 runs 13 residues. CDR3 sequence (DNA): TGTGCCAGCAGCTTACTAGTTATCAATGAGCAGTTCTTC. As protein: CASSLLVINEQFF.

V is TRBV7-8 and J is TRBJ1-5; D gene ambiguous. Trimming took off 5 bases at V and 0 bases at J, with 17 bases between the two ends. The CDR3 is 17 amino acids. Germline CDR1 SGHVS, CDR2 FQNEAQ. The CDR3 here is CASSISGRRYSNQPQHF. Here the CDR3 DNA reads TGTGCCAGCAGCATCTCGGGGAGGCGGTATAGCAATCAGCCCCAGCATTTT.

There are a few counts of this clone. The chain has TRBV28 and TRBJ1-1; D is ambiguous. V shed 10 bases and J shed 3 bases, with 12 bases lying between them. Germline V CDR1 and CDR2: MDHEN, SYDVKM. The CDR3 is 12 amino acids. CDR3 in amino acids: CATRELDTEAFF. CDR3 nucleotide sequence: TGTGCCACCCGCGAGCTGGACACTGAAGCTTTCTTT.

This sequence joins TRBV18 and TRBJ2-2; possibly TRBD1 for D (5 bases). The V gene's germline CDR1 is KGHSH and CDR2 LQKENI. V gave up 1 base and J gave up 0 bases, with 9 bases separating them. This CDR3 is built from 16 residues. This chain's CDR3 is CASSPRPGTNTGELFF. The CDR3 coding sequence is TGTGCCAGCTCACCACGTCCAGGGACGAACACCGGGGAGCTGTTTTTT.

This chain joins TRBV7-8 and TRBJ2-2; 12 nucleotides match TRBD2. V gave up 5 bases and J gave up 1 base; unmatched junction bases: 23. The germline V gene has CDR1 SGHVS and CDR2 FQNEAQ. This CDR3 comprises 23 residues. CDR3 nucleotide sequence: TGTGCCAGCAGCCGGCGAATACAGGTCTTAGCTAGCGGGAGGGAAGTGAACACCGGGGAGCTGTTTTTT. Translation gives CASSRRIQVLASGREVNTGELFF.

The chain carries TRBV19 and TRBJ2-5; D may be TRBD2 (6 bases). The CDR3 has 14 amino acids. The V end lost 6 bases, the J end lost 2 bases, and 13 bases lay between the germline ends. The germline V gene encodes CDR1 LNHDA and CDR2 SQIVND (reference sequence). The CDR3 coding sequence is TGTGCCAGTAGGCCAACGGGAGCTCAAGAGACCCAGTACTTC. Its protein is CASRPTGAQETQYF.

The chain employs TRBV12-3 or TRBV12-4 and TRBJ1-1; TRBD1 matches at 7 bases. The CDR3 consists of 12 residues. V was clipped by 8 bases and J by 2 bases; unmatched bases: 2. The CDR3: CASGDSNTEAFF. CDR3 nucleotides: TGTGCCAGCGGGGACAGTAACACTGAAGCTTTCTTT.